The 14 T cell receptor beta chains given below trace back to one sample, sequenced in a study of blood T cell repertoires in COVID-19. Produced via immunoSEQ multiplex PCR; TCRdb's table is partial and in-frame only. The table lists around 190,000 clones, over 75% of them singletons. Input material: PBMCs or T cells enriched from blood (not recorded which). These receptors originate from a man in his forties who had recovered from COVID-19.

This CDR3 reads CASITGRGATNEKLFF. The CDR3 coding sequence is TGCGCCAGCATCACTGGTCGGGGGGCAACTAATGAAAAACTGTTTTTT. The chain combines TRBV10-1 with TRBJ1-4; TRBD1 is a possible D gene (5 bases). Germline values: CDR1 WNHNN, CDR2 SYGVQD (reference sequence). V was clipped by 7 bases and J by 0 bases, with 15 bases between them. The CDR3 is 16 residues long.

The J gene is TRBJ1-5, the V gene TRBV6-5; TRBD1 matches at 7 bases. J gave up 2 bases and V 6 bases, and 4 bases lay outside the gene matches. The CDR3 covers 14 residues. CDR1 MNHEY and CDR2 SVGAGI come from the germline V gene. For the CDR3, the DNA is TGTGCCAGCAGCGTAGACAGGGGCAATCAGCCCCAGCATTTT. Protein product: CASSVDRGNQPQHF.

CDR3: CASTQDRVRGNAFF. In nucleotides, the CDR3 is TGTGCCAGCACCCAGGACAGAGTACGTGGAAACGCTTTCTTT. The V and J genes are TRBV28 and TRBJ1-1, with D perhaps matching TRBD1 (6 bases). The CDR3 covers 14 residues. V gave up 7 bases and J gave up 11 bases, with 23 bases separating them. Germline CDR1 MDHEN, CDR2 SYDVKM.

The gene calls are TRBV19 and TRBJ1-6; no definite D call. There are 14 residues in the CDR3. Deletions cut 7 bases from V and 0 bases from J, with 7 bases between. Germline-derived CDR1 and CDR2 are LNHDA and SQIVND (reference sequence). The CDR3 spells CASTFSSYNSPLHF. The CDR3 region has the DNA TGTGCCAGTACCTTCAGCTCCTATAATTCACCCCTCCACTTT. The full variable domain, in which reference TRBV19 and TRBJ1-6 provide the parts outside the CDR3, is DGGITQSPKYLFRKEGQNVTLSCEQNLNHDAMYWYRQDPGQGLRLIYYSQIVNDFQKGDIAEGYSVSREKKESFPLTVTSAQKNPTAFYLCASTFSSYNSPLHFGNGTRLTVT.

J is TRBJ2-3 and V is TRBV19, with TRBD1 as a possible D gene (5 bases). This CDR3 is 14 amino acids long. The V and J ends lost 3 bases and 3 bases respectively, with 10 bases between them. Germline CDR1 LNHDA, CDR2 SQIVND (reference sequence). The CDR3 reads CASSIPPGTDTQYF. CDR3 nucleotides: TGTGCCAGTAGTATCCCGCCAGGGACAGATACGCAGTATTTT.

The V gene is TRBV30, the J gene TRBJ1-5; possible D gene TRBD1, 6 bases. CDR1 is GTSNPN and CDR2 is SVGIG in the germline V gene (reference sequence). There are 13 residues in the CDR3. V was shortened by 6 bases and J by 1 base, with 10 bases between the two germline ends. The CDR3 region is CACSGQSNQPQHF. For the CDR3, the DNA is TGTGCCTGTTCGGGACAAAGCAATCAGCCCCAGCATTTT.

This clone occurred a few times. The chain recombines TRBV29-1 with TRBJ2-7, with 8 nucleotides matching TRBD1. Germline V gene lookup returns CDR1 SQVTM and CDR2 ANQGSEA. The CDR3 sequence is 13 residues long. Germline trimming cut 7 bases from V and 0 bases from J; bases unmatched to any gene: 5. The chain's CDR3 is CSAKDRVSYEQYF. DNA of the CDR3: TGCAGCGCGAAGGACAGGGTCTCCTACGAGCAGTACTTC.

V and J are TRBV2 and TRBJ2-2; 10 nucleotides match TRBD2. Per the germline V gene, CDR1 is SNHLY and CDR2 is FYNNEI. The CDR3 has 11 residues. Trimming removed 8 bases from V and 14 bases from J; junction bases left unmatched: 5. CDR3 coding DNA: TGTGCCAGCCATCTAGCGGGGGTTCTGTTTTTT. Amino acid sequence: CASHLAGVLFF. Full variable domain (remainder filled in from reference TRBV2 and TRBJ2-2): EPEVTQTPSHQVTQMGQEVILRCVPISNHLYFYWYRQILGQKVEFLVSFYNNEISEKSEIFDDQFSVERPDGSNFTLKIRSTKLEDSAMYFCASHLAGVLFFGEGSRLTVL.

The gene calls are TRBV29-1 and TRBJ2-1, with D perhaps TRBD2 (6 bases). Germline CDR1 SQVTM, CDR2 ANQGSEA. The CDR3 is made up of 11 amino acids. V was shortened by 4 bases and J by 11 bases, with 12 bases between the two germline ends. This CDR3 reads CSVGRGRQQFF. In nucleotides, the CDR3 is TGCAGCGTTGGTCGGGGGAGACAGCAGTTCTTC.

This rearrangement joins TRBV12-5 to TRBJ1-1; tentative D call: TRBD1 (5 bases). Per germline, CDR1 LGHNT and CDR2 FRNRAP. V was shortened by 1 base and J by 11 bases, with 11 bases between the two germline ends. The CDR3 is 12 residues long. CDR3 in DNA: TGTGCTAGTGGTTTGGGGGGGGTGCAGGCTTTCTTT. Protein: CASGLGGVQAFF.

This sequence joins TRBV19 and TRBJ2-7; 11 positions agree with TRBD1. Germline V gene data show CDR1 as LNHDA and CDR2 as SQIVND (reference sequence). The CDR3 totals 13 residues. V dropped 9 bases and J dropped 4; count of bases not matched to a gene: 5. The CDR3: CASQRDRGYEQYF. The CDR3 DNA reads as TGTGCCAGCCAGCGGGACAGGGGGTACGAGCAGTACTTC.

This chain joins TRBV5-1 and TRBJ1-2; the D gene is possibly TRBD1 (5 bases). Germline-derived CDR1 and CDR2 are SGHRS and YFSETQ. Trimming removed 2 bases at V and 0 bases at J, with 8 bases between. The CDR3 length is 14 residues. The CDR3 DNA reads TGCGCCAGCAGCTTAGAGACAGCTAACTATGGCTACACCTTC. Residues: CASSLETANYGYTF.

This clone is a singleton in its sample. This chain connects TRBV6-1 to TRBJ1-2; no reliable D call. The CDR3 is made up of 15 amino acids. V was shortened by 1 base and J by 6 bases, with 15 bases between the two germline ends. Germline V gene sequence: CDR1 MNHNS, CDR2 SASEGT. CDR3 amino acids: CASSEGGGLGNGYTF. The CDR3 DNA follows: TGTGCCAGCAGTGAAGGTGGAGGATTAGGGAATGGCTACACCTTC.

The J gene is TRBJ2-2, the V gene TRBV20-1; D is undetermined. The V end was cut by 3 bases, the J end by 6 bases, with 8 bases between. The germline V gene encodes CDR1 DFQATT and CDR2 SNEGSKA (reference sequence). The CDR3 is made up of 12 amino acids. The CDR3 here is CSASGASGELFF. The CDR3 nucleotides read TGCAGTGCTAGTGGAGCGTCCGGGGAGCTGTTTTTT.